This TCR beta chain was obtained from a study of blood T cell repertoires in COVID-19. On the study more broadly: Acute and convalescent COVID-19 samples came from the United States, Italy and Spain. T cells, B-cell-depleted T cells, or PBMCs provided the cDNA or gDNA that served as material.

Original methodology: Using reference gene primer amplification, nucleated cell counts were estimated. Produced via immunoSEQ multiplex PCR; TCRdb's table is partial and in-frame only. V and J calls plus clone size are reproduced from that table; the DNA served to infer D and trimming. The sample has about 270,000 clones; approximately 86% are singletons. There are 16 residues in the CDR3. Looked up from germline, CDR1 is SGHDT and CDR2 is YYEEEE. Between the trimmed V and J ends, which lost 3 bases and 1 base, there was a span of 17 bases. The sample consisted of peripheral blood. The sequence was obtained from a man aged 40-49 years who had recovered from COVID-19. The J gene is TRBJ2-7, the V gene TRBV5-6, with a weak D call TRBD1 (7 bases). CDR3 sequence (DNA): TGTGCCAGCAGCTCCCGGGGGACAGCACCATCCTACGAGCAGTACTTC. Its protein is CASSSRGTAPSYEQYF.